These T cell receptor beta chains were read from a single sample in a study of blood T cell repertoires in COVID-19. Some clones are missing from TCRdb's copy, which holds only in-frame ones; the method was immunoSEQ multiplex PCR. This table has about 72,000 clones, over 85% appearing once. The specimen sequenced was peripheral blood. Source of these receptors: a human donor in a cohort sampled during active COVID-19. Each CDR3 is given with its conserved first and last residue. The order of the fields is clone size, V gene, D gene, J gene, CDR3 protein, CDR3 DNA. D genes are given only for firm matches. Clone size appears in some rows only: once, few, many, or a class for an expanded clone.

NA	TRBV4-3	TRBD2	TRBJ2-3	CASSQGAGNSDRSTDTQYF	TGCGCCAGCAGCCAAGGAGCGGGAAATAGCGATCGTAGCACAGATACGCAGTATTTT
once	TRBV7-8	TRBD2	TRBJ2-6	CASSFGLAGVTGANVLTF	TGTGCCAGCAGCTTTGGACTAGCGGGAGTGACGGGGGCCAACGTCCTGACTTTC
NA	TRBV12-5	TRBD2	TRBJ2-2	CASGLWSGRGNTGELFF	TGTGCTAGTGGTTTGTGGAGCGGGAGGGGTAACACCGGGGAGCTGTTTTTT
NA	TRBV19	TRBD2	TRBJ2-7	CASSRGASGKDEQYF	TGTGCCAGTAGTCGAGGGGCTAGCGGGAAGGACGAGCAGTACTTC
NA	TRBV19	NA	TRBJ2-5	CASSADGGRETQYF	TGTGCCAGTTCTGCTGACGGGGGTAGAGAGACCCAGTACTTC
NA	TRBV30	TRBD1	TRBJ2-7	CAWHTGTGDEQYF	TGTGCCTGGCACACCGGGACAGGGGACGAGCAGTACTTC
NA	TRBV18	NA	TRBJ2-7	CASSPRSADYEQYF	TGTGCCAGCTCACCCAGGTCCGCAGACTACGAGCAGTACTTC
NA	TRBV7-9	TRBD2	TRBJ2-7	CASSQGSGGREQYF	TGTGCCAGCAGCCAGGGGTCGGGAGGGAGAGAGCAGTACTTC
NA	TRBV28	NA	TRBJ2-2	CASSLYLSGSNTGELFF	TGTGCCAGCAGTTTATATTTAAGCGGATCGAACACCGGGGAGCTGTTTTTT
few	TRBV14	TRBD1	TRBJ2-7	CASSQDMGTGSYEQYF	TGTGCCAGCAGCCAAGATATGGGGACAGGGTCCTACGAGCAGTACTTC
NA	TRBV25-1	NA	TRBJ1-2	CASSPAGSFGYTF	TGTGCCAGCTCCCCCGCAGGCAGCTTTGGCTACACCTTC
NA	TRBV29-1	TRBD1	TRBJ1-3	CSVLTGAGGNTIYF	TGCAGCGTGCTAACAGGGGCAGGGGGAAACACCATATATTTT
NA	TRBV3-1/TRBV3-2	NA	TRBJ2-6	CASSLRSGANVLTF	TGTGCCAGCAGCCTCAGATCTGGGGCCAACGTCCTGACTTTC
few	TRBV5-1	NA	TRBJ2-2	CASTQVGRGDTGELFF	TGCGCCAGCACCCAGGTGGGCAGGGGAGATACCGGGGAGCTGTTTTTT
NA	TRBV4-3	TRBD2	TRBJ2-1	CASSQVAGGLTYNEQFF	TGCGCCAGCAGCCAAGTCGCGGGAGGCCTTACCTACAATGAGCAGTTCTTC
NA	TRBV15	TRBD1	TRBJ1-5	CATSRETGGYQPQHF	TGTGCCACCAGCAGAGAGACAGGGGGATATCAGCCCCAGCATTTT
NA	TRBV28	NA	TRBJ1-2	CATTSGYGYTF	TGTGCCACCACATCGGGGTATGGCTACACCTTC
NA	TRBV12-2	NA	TRBJ1-2	CASRPHGVNYGYTF	TGTGCAAGTCGCCCACACGGGGTTAACTATGGCTACACCTTC
once	TRBV28	TRBD2	TRBJ2-3	CASSSRTSGRATDTQYF	TGTGCCAGCAGTTCCCGGACTAGCGGGAGGGCGACAGATACGCAGTATTTT
NA	TRBV5-1	TRBD1	TRBJ2-3	CASSLSGQGGTDTQYF	TGCGCCAGCAGCTTGTCAGGGCAGGGGGGCACAGATACGCAGTATTTT
NA	TRBV3-1/TRBV3-2	TRBD1	TRBJ2-7	CASSLRQGGYEQYF	TGTGCCAGCAGCCTTCGACAGGGTGGCTACGAGCAGTACTTC
once	TRBV28	TRBD1	TRBJ2-7	CASSFGTGVRYEQYF	TGTGCCAGCAGTTTCGGGACAGGGGTTAGATACGAGCAGTACTTC
NA	TRBV19	TRBD1	TRBJ1-5	CASSIIFGGQGAQPQHF	TGTGCCAGTAGTATCATTTTCGGGGGACAGGGGGCCCAGCCCCAGCATTTT
NA	TRBV7-2	NA	TRBJ2-3	CASSRRPGLATDTQYF	TGTGCCAGCAGCCGTCGCCCTGGACTGGCTACAGATACGCAGTATTTT
once	TRBV6-6	NA	TRBJ1-2	CASRHPWEVYGYTF	TGTGCCAGCAGGCACCCTTGGGAGGTCTATGGCTACACCTTC
NA	TRBV7-9	TRBD1	TRBJ2-7	CASSLAGGRTSYEQYF	TGTGCCAGCAGCTTAGCAGGGGGCCGGACCTCCTACGAGCAGTACTTC
few	TRBV19	TRBD2	TRBJ2-7	CASSTPGLVYEQYF	TGTGCCAGTAGTACTCCGGGACTAGTCTACGAGCAGTACTTC
NA	TRBV5-1	NA	TRBJ2-3	CASSLSRRGTDTQYF	TGCGCCAGCAGCTTGTCAAGGAGGGGCACAGATACGCAGTATTTT
NA	TRBV7-2	TRBD2	TRBJ2-1	CASSLAGRVLNEQFF	TGTGCCAGCAGCTTAGCCGGGAGGGTGCTCAATGAGCAGTTCTTC
once	TRBV27	NA	TRBJ1-5	CASSLSSTLNQPQHF	TGTGCCAGCAGTTTATCGAGCACCCTCAATCAGCCCCAGCATTTT
NA	TRBV5-8	NA	TRBJ1-5	CASSFGEDQPQHF	TGTGCCAGCAGCTTCGGAGAAGATCAGCCCCAGCATTTT
NA	TRBV28	NA	TRBJ1-2	CASSLTATNYGYTF	TGTGCCAGCAGTTTAACAGCCACAAACTATGGCTACACCTTC
NA	TRBV5-4	NA	TRBJ2-2	CASSLGQGNTGELFF	TGTGCCAGCAGCTTGGGACAAGGAAACACCGGGGAGCTGTTTTTT
NA	TRBV10-3	TRBD2	TRBJ2-7	CAIRMLAGGAYEQYF	TGTGCCATCAGGATGCTAGCGGGAGGGGCCTACGAGCAGTACTTC
NA	TRBV3-1/TRBV3-2	TRBD1	TRBJ2-5	CASSQRDSPGTQYF	TGTGCCAGCAGCCAACGGGACAGTCCGGGGACCCAGTACTTC
NA	TRBV4-2	NA	TRBJ1-2	CASSQDLQEGYTF	TGTGCCAGCAGCCAAGATTTACAGGAAGGCTACACCTTC
once	TRBV28	TRBD2	TRBJ2-3	CASSRRDYTDTQYF	TGTGCCAGCAGTCGCCGGGACTACACAGATACGCAGTATTTT
once	TRBV7-3	TRBD2	TRBJ2-2	CASSLFGGSLNTGELFF	TGTGCCAGCAGCTTATTTGGCGGGAGCCTCAACACCGGGGAGCTGTTTTTT
few	TRBV9	NA	TRBJ2-7	CASSVGTVSYEQYF	TGTGCCAGCAGCGTAGGGACAGTTTCCTACGAGCAGTACTTC
NA	TRBV19	TRBD1	TRBJ2-7	CASSIGAGGFYEQYF	TGTGCCAGTAGTATAGGGGCAGGGGGCTTCTACGAGCAGTACTTC
NA	TRBV30	TRBD2	TRBJ2-1	CAWSPAGAYREQFF	TGTGCCTGGAGTCCAGCGGGAGCCTACAGAGAGCAGTTCTTC
NA	TRBV7-9	NA	TRBJ2-1	CASSLGIGGLGRSYNEQFF	TGTGCCAGCAGCTTAGGGATTGGGGGGTTGGGTCGCTCCTACAATGAGCAGTTCTTC
NA	TRBV10-3	TRBD2	TRBJ2-7	CAISGVSSGITYEQYF	TGTGCCATCAGTGGGGTCTCTAGCGGGATTACCTACGAGCAGTACTTC
NA	TRBV5-1	TRBD1	TRBJ1-1	CASSWAGGQNTEAFF	TGCGCCAGCAGCTGGGCAGGGGGCCAAAACACTGAAGCTTTCTTT
NA	TRBV7-6	TRBD1	TRBJ1-4	CASSQPDRNEKLFF	TGTGCCAGCAGCCAACCGGACAGGAATGAAAAACTGTTTTTT
NA	TRBV7-8	NA	TRBJ2-5	CASSRGHQETQYF	TGTGCCAGCAGCAGGGGCCACCAAGAGACCCAGTACTTC
NA	TRBV7-2	NA	TRBJ2-1	CASSLSYSGASYNEQFF	TGTGCCAGCAGCCTGTCCTATAGCGGAGCCTCCTACAATGAGCAGTTCTTC
NA	TRBV5-1	NA	TRBJ1-2	CASSSLVGGVGYTF	TGCGCCAGCAGCTCGCTGGTCGGGGGAGTTGGCTACACCTTC
NA	TRBV15	TRBD1	TRBJ2-2	CATSRTGDTGELFF	TGTGCCACCAGCCGGACAGGGGACACCGGGGAGCTGTTTTTT
medium-sized	TRBV15	TRBD2	TRBJ2-7	CATSRDKVLAGEQYF	TGTGCCACCAGCAGAGATAAGGTACTAGCGGGTGAGCAGTACTTC
NA	TRBV6-2/TRBV6-3	TRBD2	TRBJ2-1	CASSQVGGRAVYNEQFF	TGTGCCAGCAGTCAGGTTGGCGGGAGGGCCGTCTACAATGAGCAGTTCTTC
NA	TRBV7-9	NA	TRBJ1-6	CASSWLGSYNSPLHF	TGTGCCAGCAGCTGGTTGGGCAGCTATAATTCACCCCTCCACTTT
NA	TRBV21-1	NA	TRBJ2-1	CASRTSGDNEQFF	TGTGCCAGCAGAACTAGCGGAGACAATGAGCAGTTCTTC
NA	TRBV7-2	TRBD2	TRBJ2-3	CASSSLAGVTDTQYF	TGTGCCAGCAGCTCGCTAGCGGGGGTCACAGATACGCAGTATTTT
NA	TRBV7-8	TRBD1	TRBJ2-6	CASSRDSPGANVLTF	TGTGCCAGCAGTCGGGACAGCCCCGGGGCCAACGTCCTGACTTTC
once	TRBV6-2/TRBV6-3	NA	TRBJ2-5	CASSSFFSALRETQYF	TGTGCCAGCAGTTCCTTTTTTAGCGCCTTGAGAGAGACCCAGTACTTC
NA	TRBV5-8	NA	TRBJ2-2	CASSFTGTGELFF	TGTGCCAGCAGCTTTACAGGGACCGGGGAGCTGTTTTTT